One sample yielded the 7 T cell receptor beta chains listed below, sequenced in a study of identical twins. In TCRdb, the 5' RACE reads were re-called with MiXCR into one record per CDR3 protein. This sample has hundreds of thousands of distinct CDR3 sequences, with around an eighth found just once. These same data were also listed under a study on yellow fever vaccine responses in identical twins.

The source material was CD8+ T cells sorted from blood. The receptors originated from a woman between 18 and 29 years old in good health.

CDR3 in amino acids: CASSNSGTGELFF. The CDR3 DNA follows: TGTGCCAGTAGTAACTCAGGGACCGGGGAGCTGTTTTTT. The chain uses TRBV19 and TRBJ2-2, with D possibly matching TRBD1 (5 bases). This CDR3 is built from 13 residues. Trimming took off 4 bases at V and 5 bases at J, with 8 bases between the two ends. CDR1 LNHDA and CDR2 SQIVND come from the germline V gene (reference sequence).

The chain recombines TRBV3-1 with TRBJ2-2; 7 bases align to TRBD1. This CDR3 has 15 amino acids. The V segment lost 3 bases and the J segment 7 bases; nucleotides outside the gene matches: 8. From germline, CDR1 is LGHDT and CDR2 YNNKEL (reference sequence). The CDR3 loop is CASSHATGFSGELFF. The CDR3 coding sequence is TGTGCCAGCAGCCACGCGACAGGGTTTAGCGGGGAGCTGTTTTTT.

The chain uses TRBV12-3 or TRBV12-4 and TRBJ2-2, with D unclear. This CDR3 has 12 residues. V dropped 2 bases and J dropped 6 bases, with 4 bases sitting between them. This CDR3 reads CASSLNSGELFF. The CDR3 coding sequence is TGTGCCAGCAGTTTAAACTCCGGGGAGCTGTTTTTT.

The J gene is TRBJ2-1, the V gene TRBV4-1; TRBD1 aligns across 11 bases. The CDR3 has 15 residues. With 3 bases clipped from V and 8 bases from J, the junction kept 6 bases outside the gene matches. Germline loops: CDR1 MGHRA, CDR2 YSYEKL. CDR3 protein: CASSQDRGRIYEQFF. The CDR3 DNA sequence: TGCGCCAGCAGCCAGGACAGGGGGCGCATCTATGAGCAGTTCTTC.

The CDR3 nucleotides are TGTGCCAGCAGCTACCTTTTGGAGTCTTTGTTCAATGAGCAGTTCTTC. Translating gives CASSYLLESLFNEQFF. The genes are TRBV28 and TRBJ2-1; D unclear. The CDR3 totals 16 residues. V lost 6 bases and J 6 bases, leaving 21 bases between the germline ends. Germline CDR1 reads MDHEN; CDR2 reads SYDVKM.

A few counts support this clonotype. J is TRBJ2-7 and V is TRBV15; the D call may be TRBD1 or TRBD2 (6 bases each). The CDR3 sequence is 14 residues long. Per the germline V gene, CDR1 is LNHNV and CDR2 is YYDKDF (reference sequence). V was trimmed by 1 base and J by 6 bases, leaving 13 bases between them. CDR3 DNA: TGTGCCACCAGCAGAGTCTCACAGGGAGGCGAGCAGTACTTC. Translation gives CATSRVSQGGEQYF.

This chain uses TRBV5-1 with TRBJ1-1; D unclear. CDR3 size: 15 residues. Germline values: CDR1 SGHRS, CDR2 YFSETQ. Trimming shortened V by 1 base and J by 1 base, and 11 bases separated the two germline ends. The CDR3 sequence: CASSLFGVSNTEAFF. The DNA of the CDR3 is TGCGCCAGCAGCTTGTTCGGGGTTTCGAACACTGAAGCTTTCTTT.